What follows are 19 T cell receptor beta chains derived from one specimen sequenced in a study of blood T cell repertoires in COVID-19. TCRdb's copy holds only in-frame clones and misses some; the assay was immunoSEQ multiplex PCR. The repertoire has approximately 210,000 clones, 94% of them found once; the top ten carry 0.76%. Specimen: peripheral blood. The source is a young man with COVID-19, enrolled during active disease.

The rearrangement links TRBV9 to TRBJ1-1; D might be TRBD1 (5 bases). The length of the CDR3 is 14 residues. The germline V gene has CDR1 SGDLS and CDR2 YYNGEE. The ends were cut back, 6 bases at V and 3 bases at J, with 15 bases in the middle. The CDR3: CASTRGEGHTEAFF. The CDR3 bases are TGTGCCAGCACCCGAGGGGAGGGCCACACTGAAGCTTTCTTT.

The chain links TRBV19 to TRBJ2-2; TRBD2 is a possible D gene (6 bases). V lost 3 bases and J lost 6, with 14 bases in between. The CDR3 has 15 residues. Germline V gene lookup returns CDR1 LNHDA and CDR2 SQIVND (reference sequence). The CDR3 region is CASSMRAGGSGELFF. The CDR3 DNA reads TGTGCCAGTAGTATGAGGGCAGGAGGGTCCGGGGAGCTGTTTTTT.

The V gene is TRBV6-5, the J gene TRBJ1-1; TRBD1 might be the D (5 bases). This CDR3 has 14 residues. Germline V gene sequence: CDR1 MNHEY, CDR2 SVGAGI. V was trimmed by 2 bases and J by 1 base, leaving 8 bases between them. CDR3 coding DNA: TGTGCCAGCAGTTACAGGGGAGGGAACACTGAAGCTTTCTTT. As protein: CASSYRGGNTEAFF.

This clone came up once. CDR3 sequence: CASSQGQGLVYNSPLHF. CDR3 nucleotides: TGCGCCAGCAGCCAGGGACAGGGTTTGGTCTATAATTCACCCCTCCACTTT. The chain joins TRBV4-1 to TRBJ1-6, with 9 bases identical to TRBD1. The CDR3 extends over 17 amino acids. Germline V gene data show CDR1 as MGHRA and CDR2 as YSYEKL. J was trimmed by 3 bases and V by 3 bases; bases with no gene match: 6.

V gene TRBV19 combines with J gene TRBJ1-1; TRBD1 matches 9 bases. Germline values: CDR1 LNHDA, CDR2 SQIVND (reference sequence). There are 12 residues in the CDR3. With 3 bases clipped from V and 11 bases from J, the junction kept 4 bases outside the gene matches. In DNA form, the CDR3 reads TGTGCCAGTAGTATGGGACAGGGACGGGCTTTCTTT. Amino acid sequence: CASSMGQGRAFF.

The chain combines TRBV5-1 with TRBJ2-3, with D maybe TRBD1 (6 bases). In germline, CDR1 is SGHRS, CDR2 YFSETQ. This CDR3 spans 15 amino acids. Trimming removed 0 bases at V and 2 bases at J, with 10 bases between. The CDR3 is CASSLVGHLTDTQYF. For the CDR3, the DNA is TGCGCCAGCAGCTTGGTGGGACATCTCACAGATACGCAGTATTTT.

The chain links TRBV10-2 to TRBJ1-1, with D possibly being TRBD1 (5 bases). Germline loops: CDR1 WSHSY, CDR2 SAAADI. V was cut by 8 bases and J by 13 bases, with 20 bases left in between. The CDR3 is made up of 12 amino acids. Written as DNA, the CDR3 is TGCGCCAGCTCCGGGGGAGCCCGTCAGCTTTTCTTT. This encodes CASSGGARQLFF.

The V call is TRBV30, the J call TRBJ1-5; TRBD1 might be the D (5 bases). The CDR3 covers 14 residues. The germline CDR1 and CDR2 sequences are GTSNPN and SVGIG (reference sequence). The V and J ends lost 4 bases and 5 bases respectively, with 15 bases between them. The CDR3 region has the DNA TGTGCCTGGACGATGCAGGCGGGACATCAGCCCCAGCATTTT. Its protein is CAWTMQAGHQPQHF.

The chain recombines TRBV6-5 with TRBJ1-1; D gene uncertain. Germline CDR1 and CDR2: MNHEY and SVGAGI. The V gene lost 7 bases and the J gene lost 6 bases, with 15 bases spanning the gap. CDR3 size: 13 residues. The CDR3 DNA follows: TGTGCCAGCACCACCGGGTATTCGGCTGAAGCTTTCTTT. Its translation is CASTTGYSAEAFF.

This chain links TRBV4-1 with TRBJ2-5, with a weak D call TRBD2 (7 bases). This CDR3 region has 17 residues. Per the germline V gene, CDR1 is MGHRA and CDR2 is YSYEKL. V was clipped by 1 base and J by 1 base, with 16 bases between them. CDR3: CASSQGGGRAVQETQYF. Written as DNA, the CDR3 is TGCGCCAGCAGCCAAGGGGGGGGCCGGGCGGTCCAAGAGACCCAGTACTTC.

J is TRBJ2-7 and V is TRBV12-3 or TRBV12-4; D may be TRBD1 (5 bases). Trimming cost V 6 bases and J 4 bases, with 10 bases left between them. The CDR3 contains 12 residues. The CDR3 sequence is CASSRDSYEQYF. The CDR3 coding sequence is TGTGCCAGCAGCCGCGACAGTTACGAGCAGTACTTC.

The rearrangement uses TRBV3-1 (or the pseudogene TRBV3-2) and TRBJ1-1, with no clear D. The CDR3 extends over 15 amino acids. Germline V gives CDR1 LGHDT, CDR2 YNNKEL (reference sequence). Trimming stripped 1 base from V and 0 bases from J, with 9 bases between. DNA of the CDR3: TGTGCCAGCAGCCAAGCCTTCCAGATGAACACTGAAGCTTTCTTT. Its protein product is CASSQAFQMNTEAFF.

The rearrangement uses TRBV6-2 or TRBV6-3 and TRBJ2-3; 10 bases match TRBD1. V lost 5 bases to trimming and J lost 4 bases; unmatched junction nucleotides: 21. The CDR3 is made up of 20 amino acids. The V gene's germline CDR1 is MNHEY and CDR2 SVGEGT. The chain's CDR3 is CASSLFPRDRGWSVPDTQYF. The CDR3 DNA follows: TGTGCCAGCAGTCTCTTCCCCCGGGACAGGGGATGGTCCGTCCCAGATACGCAGTATTTT.

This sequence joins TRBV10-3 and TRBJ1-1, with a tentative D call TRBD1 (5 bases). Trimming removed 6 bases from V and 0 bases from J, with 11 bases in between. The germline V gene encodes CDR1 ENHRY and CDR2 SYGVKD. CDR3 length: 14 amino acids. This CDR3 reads CAISSGRMNTEAFF. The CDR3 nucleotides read TGTGCCATCAGCTCAGGGCGGATGAACACTGAAGCTTTCTTT.

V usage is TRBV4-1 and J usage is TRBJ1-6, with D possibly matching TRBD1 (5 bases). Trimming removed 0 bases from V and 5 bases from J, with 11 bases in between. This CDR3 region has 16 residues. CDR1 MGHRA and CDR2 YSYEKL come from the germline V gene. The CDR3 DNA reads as TGCGCCAGCAGCCAAGATTGGGGCAGGGATAATTCACCCCTCCACTTT. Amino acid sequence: CASSQDWGRDNSPLHF.

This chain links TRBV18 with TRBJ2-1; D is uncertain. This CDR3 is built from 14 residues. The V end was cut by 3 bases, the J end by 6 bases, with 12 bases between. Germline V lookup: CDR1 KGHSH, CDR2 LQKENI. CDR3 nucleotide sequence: TGTGCCAGCTCACCGGAGAGCCTACTCAATGAGCAGTTCTTC. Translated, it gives CASSPESLLNEQFF.

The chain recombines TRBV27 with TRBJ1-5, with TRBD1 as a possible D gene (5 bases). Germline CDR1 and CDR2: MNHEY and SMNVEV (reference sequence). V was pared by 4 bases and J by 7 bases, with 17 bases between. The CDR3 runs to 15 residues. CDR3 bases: TGTGCCAGCAGTTGGCGGGGGACCCGGAGGCAGCCCCAGCATTTT. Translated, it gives CASSWRGTRRQPQHF.

CDR3 nucleotides: TGTGCCAGCAGCACGGGACAGCAAGAGACCCAGTACTTC. Amino acid sequence: CASSTGQQETQYF. The gene calls are TRBV11-2 and TRBJ2-5; 7 nucleotides line up with TRBD1. This CDR3 comprises 13 residues. J lost 2 bases, V lost 5 bases, and 2 bases had no gene match. CDR1 and CDR2 from the germline V gene are SGHAT and FQNNGV.

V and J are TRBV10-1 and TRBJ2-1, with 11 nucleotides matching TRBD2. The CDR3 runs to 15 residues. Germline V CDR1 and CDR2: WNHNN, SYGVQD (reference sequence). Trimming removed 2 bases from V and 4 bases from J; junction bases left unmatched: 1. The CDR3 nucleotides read TGCGCCAGCAGTGAGACTAGCGGGGGATACAATGAGCAGTTCTTC. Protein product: CASSETSGGYNEQFF.